This T cell receptor beta chain comes out of a study of human T cells and chemical hapten exposure. Study context: Variation in per-sample TCR yields came mainly from small pooled library volume differences.

This clonotype has a count of ten or more. The antigen is not known. Study results and caveats: With DPC sensitization, TCRs exceeding 1 in 1000 frequency showed no change. Expanded TCRs made up significantly more big CDR3 similarity clusters than controls did.

The library put unique molecular identifiers onto individual cDNA molecules. TCRdb reprocessed the RACE reads via MiXCR and lists one record per CDR3 protein. The table shows 50,000 or so distinct CDR3 sequences, with 11% occurring only once. Time point: patch test 1, 2 weeks after DPC sensitization. Described treatment: therapeutic diphenylcyclopropenone sensitization with weekly scalp DPC. Blood, whole and unfractionated, served as the source for total RNA extraction. The sequencing used whole blood, collected in connection with sensitization to the hapten diphenylcyclopropenone (DPC). This clonotype was sampled from a woman in her thirties or forties with alopecia areata. Some clones in this sample may be carry-over from other donors' samples.

This CDR3 reads CATSRGGGKTNESSYNEQFF. CDR3 sequence (DNA): TGTGCCACCAGCAGAGGTGGCGGGAAGACGAATGAGTCGTCTTACAATGAGCAGTTCTTC. The V and J genes are TRBV15 and TRBJ2-1, with D possibly matching TRBD2 (6 bases). Per the germline V gene, CDR1 is LNHNV and CDR2 is YYDKDF (reference sequence). V was pared by 1 base and J by 4 bases, with 26 bases between. This CDR3 has 20 amino acids.